The sequence of this TCR beta chain was determined in a study of T-cell memory formation after mild COVID-19. This clonotype has a handful of counts. Each CDR3 protein is one row after TCRdb ran MiXCR on the 5' RACE reads. The sample comprises 250,000 to 300,000 distinct CDR3 sequences, roughly 17% of which are singletons, and more than 20% rests with the top ten. Germline V gives CDR1 MNHEY, CDR2 SVGAGI. The CDR3 is made up of 13 amino acids. V gave up 6 bases and J gave up 6 bases, with 13 bases separating them. The chain employs TRBV6-5 and TRBJ2-3; possibly TRBD1 for D (5 bases). Sequencing was performed on PBMCs or a T cell subset sorted from them (not recorded which). The sequence came from a man between 18 and 29 years old who had mild COVID-19 (a few samples of this study predate the infection). Cell type and time point are not known. Here the CDR3 reads CASRGPGLDTQYF. CDR3 DNA: TGTGCCAGCAGGGGGCCAGGCCTCGATACGCAGTATTTT.